Each of the 24 T cell receptor beta chains below was sequenced from the same sample in a study of OX40 agonist ivuxolimab in advanced cancers. Assay: immunoSEQ multiplex PCR; the TCRdb copy retains only in-frame clones and omits some. Of fewer than 85,000 clones listed, roughly 90% are singletons. Sample: CD4+ or CD8+ T cells sorted from blood, taken in a trial of the OX40 agonist ivuxolimab. Receptors were obtained from an adult with an advanced solid tumor such as melanoma, head and neck, liver or kidney cancer.

V gene TRBV6-1 combines with J gene TRBJ2-7; D is ambiguous. V gave up 3 bases and J gave up 2 bases, with 14 bases separating them. Germline values: CDR1 MNHNS, CDR2 SASEGT. This CDR3 has 15 residues. CDR3 DNA: TGTGCCAGCAGTGACCTTACAGTTCAGGCCTACGAGCAGTACTTC. Residues: CASSDLTVQAYEQYF.

This rearrangement joins TRBV5-6 to TRBJ1-2, with D unclear. This CDR3 spans 13 amino acids. Trimming shortened V by 4 bases and J by 6 bases, and 13 bases separated the two germline ends. From germline, CDR1 is SGHDT and CDR2 YYEEEE. Here the CDR3 reads CASSLLGQDGYTF. The DNA for the CDR3 is TGTGCCAGCAGCCTTCTAGGGCAGGATGGCTACACCTTC.

The V and J genes are TRBV11-2 and TRBJ1-1, with TRBD1 identical over 11 bases. The CDR3 extends over 14 amino acids. J lost 8 bases, V lost 5 bases, and 7 bases had no gene match. Germline V lookup: CDR1 SGHAT, CDR2 FQNNGV. CDR3 DNA sequence: TGTGCCAGCAGCATTGGGACAGGGGGGACGGAAGCTTTCTTT. Protein: CASSIGTGGTEAFF. Using reference TRBV11-2 and TRBJ1-1 for the parts outside the CDR3, the full variable domain is EAGVAQSPRYKIIEKRQSVAFWCNPISGHATLYWYQQILGQGPKLLIQFQNNGVVDDSQLPKDRFSAERLKGVDSTLKIQPAKLEDSAVYLCASSIGTGGTEAFFGQGTRLTVV.

The chain is built from TRBV7-6 and TRBJ2-7, with a weak D call TRBD1 (6 bases). The CDR3 extends over 15 amino acids. Germline V CDR1 and CDR2: SGHVS, FNYEAQ. The V and J ends lost 0 bases and 6 bases respectively, with 15 bases between them. The chain's CDR3 is CASSLAGGPGAEQYF. Written as DNA, the CDR3 is TGTGCCAGCAGCTTAGCAGGGGGACCTGGGGCCGAGCAGTACTTC.

In DNA, the CDR3 is TGTGCCAGCAGCGTAGAGTTGGGGACAGGGACCCTCAGCTCTGGGGCCAACGTCCTGACTTTC. Its protein product is CASSVELGTGTLSSGANVLTF. The chain uses TRBV9 and TRBJ2-6; 9 nucleotides line up with TRBD1. The CDR3 is 21 amino acids. V lost 0 bases and J lost 0; bases outside the gene matches: 13. Germline V gene sequence: CDR1 SGDLS, CDR2 YYNGEE.

V usage is TRBV19 and J usage is TRBJ2-7; D gene uncertain. The CDR3 runs 11 residues. With 4 bases removed from V and 3 bases from J, the gap between germline ends came to 4 bases. CDR1 and CDR2 (germline): LNHDA, SQIVND (reference sequence). CDR3 loop: CASSNSYEQYF. CDR3 DNA sequence: TGTGCCAGTAGTAACAGCTACGAGCAGTACTTC.

The DNA of the CDR3 is TGTGCCAGCAGCTCCGGGACCCCCCGCACAGATACGCAGTATTTT. Translating it yields CASSSGTPRTDTQYF. The rearrangement uses TRBV5-4 and TRBJ2-3; D may match TRBD1 or TRBD2 (5 bases each). CDR1 is SGHNT, CDR2 YYREEE, per germline (reference sequence). The CDR3 sequence is 15 residues long. Deletions cut 3 bases from V and 1 base from J, with 12 bases between.

The sample holds a few counts of this clone. The genes are TRBV19 and TRBJ1-5; TRBD1 is a possible D gene (5 bases). CDR1 and CDR2 (germline): LNHDA, SQIVND (reference sequence). The V gene lost 3 bases and the J gene lost 4 bases, with 13 bases spanning the gap. This CDR3 region has 15 residues. CDR3 in amino acids: CASSIWDGKNQPQHF. For the CDR3, the DNA is TGTGCCAGTAGTATTTGGGACGGGAAAAATCAGCCCCAGCATTTT.

The chain has TRBV7-9 and TRBJ1-1, with unresolved D. Germline CDR1 reads SEHNR; CDR2 reads FQNEAQ (reference sequence). The CDR3 is made up of 12 amino acids. V gave up 1 base and J gave up 7 bases, with 7 bases separating them. CDR3 in amino acids: CASSLVGSEAFF. The CDR3 DNA follows: TGTGCCAGCAGCTTAGTGGGGAGTGAAGCTTTCTTT.

In this sample, this clone turned up once. The rearrangement joins TRBV9 to TRBJ2-1, with 11 bases lining up with TRBD2. V was pared by 2 bases and J by 6 bases, with 4 bases of the junction left unmatched. The CDR3 has 15 residues. The germline gives CDR1 SGDLS, CDR2 YYNGEE. The CDR3 is CASSVSGGASNEQFF. The CDR3, as DNA: TGTGCCAGCAGCGTTAGCGGGGGGGCTAGCAATGAGCAGTTCTTC. Drawing the rest from reference TRBV9 and TRBJ2-1, the complete variable domain is DSGVTQTPKHLITATGQRVTLRCSPRSGDLSVYWYQQSLDQGLQFLIQYYNGEERAKGNILERFSAQQFPDLHSELNLSSLELGDSALYFCASSVSGGASNEQFFGPGTRLTVL.

V usage is TRBV4-3 and J usage is TRBJ1-1; D unresolved. The V end lost 1 base, the J end lost 6 bases, and 9 bases lay between the germline ends. Germline V gives CDR1 LGHNA, CDR2 YSLEER. This CDR3 has 13 amino acids. In DNA, the CDR3 is TGCGCCAGCAGCCAAGGATGGTCCCCTGAAGCTTTCTTT. Protein sequence: CASSQGWSPEAFF.

The chain recombines TRBV11-2 with TRBJ2-5; D remains ambiguous. Germline assignment: CDR1 SGHAT and CDR2 FQNNGV. CDR3 size: 16 residues. Between the trimmed V and J ends, which lost 7 bases and 3 bases, there was a span of 21 bases. The CDR3 loop is CASIPYPTVLEETQYF. The CDR3 region has the DNA TGTGCCAGCATCCCTTACCCGACGGTTCTTGAAGAGACCCAGTACTTC.

The chain is built from TRBV27 and TRBJ2-3, with 7 bases identical to TRBD1. Germline values: CDR1 MNHEY, CDR2 SMNVEV (reference sequence). The J segment lost 2 bases and the V segment lost 5 bases, leaving 10 bases of the junction unmatched. The CDR3 is 16 residues long. In DNA form, the CDR3 reads TGTGCCAGCAGTCCCTGGACAGGCTCTCTCACAGATACGCAGTATTTT. This gives the protein CASSPWTGSLTDTQYF.

V is TRBV6-1 and J is TRBJ2-7, with D tentatively TRBD1 (6 bases). Deletions cut 4 bases from V and 3 bases from J, with 7 bases between. Germline V lookup: CDR1 MNHNS, CDR2 SASEGT. The CDR3 runs to 12 residues. Written as DNA, the CDR3 is TGTGCCAGCAGTGCGGACAGCTACGAGCAGTACTTC. Translated, it gives CASSADSYEQYF.

In its sample, this clone is medium-sized. The V and J genes are TRBV6-1 and TRBJ2-5, with 11 positions matching TRBD2. From germline, CDR1 is MNHNS and CDR2 SASEGT. There are 15 residues in the CDR3. Trimming cost V 8 bases and J 5 bases; bases outside gene matches: 10. DNA of the CDR3: TGTGCCAGCGATACTCTAGCGGGGGGCATCGAGACCCAGTACTTC. Translation gives CASDTLAGGIETQYF.

The V gene is TRBV11-2, the J gene TRBJ2-7; possibly TRBD1 for D (5 bases). The CDR3 extends over 13 amino acids. CDR1 is SGHAT and CDR2 is FQNNGV in the germline V gene. Trimming took 5 bases from V and 4 from J, leaving 12 bases between them. The CDR3 loop is CASSMLRGYEQYF. Here the CDR3 DNA reads TGTGCCAGCAGCATGCTTAGGGGTTACGAGCAGTACTTC.

The rearrangement joins TRBV6-1 to TRBJ1-1; 10 bases map to TRBD1. Germline loops: CDR1 MNHNS, CDR2 SASEGT. Trimming cost V 7 bases and J 6 bases; bases outside gene matches: 5. The CDR3 has 13 residues. For the CDR3, the DNA is TGTGCCAGCACCGACAGGGGGCTGGCTGAAGCTTTCTTT. This encodes CASTDRGLAEAFF.

The chain is built from TRBV9 and TRBJ1-2; D is ambiguous. V was trimmed by 0 bases and J by 0 bases, leaving 9 bases between them. CDR1 SGDLS and CDR2 YYNGEE come from the germline V gene. This CDR3 has 15 amino acids. CDR3 loop: CASSVGGISNYGYTF. DNA for the CDR3: TGTGCCAGCAGCGTAGGTGGGATATCTAACTATGGCTACACCTTC.

The CDR3 spells CASSVNVGQGPPYEQYF. The CDR3 region has the DNA TGTGCCAGCAGCGTAAACGTGGGACAGGGGCCCCCCTACGAGCAGTACTTC. This chain joins TRBV11-2 and TRBJ2-7; 10 bases line up with TRBD1. The CDR3 loop spans 17 amino acids. Looked up from germline, CDR1 is SGHAT and CDR2 is FQNNGV. Trimming cost V 5 bases and J 2 bases; bases outside gene matches: 12.

V is TRBV7-2 and J is TRBJ2-7; 9 positions agree with TRBD1. This CDR3 region has 14 residues. Germline trimming cut 4 bases from V and 3 bases from J; bases unmatched to any gene: 4. Germline V gene sequence: CDR1 SGHTA, CDR2 FQGNSA. CDR3 sequence (DNA): TGTGCCAGCAGCTCGGGACAGGGAGGCTACGAGCAGTACTTC. Protein: CASSSGQGGYEQYF.

The chain has TRBV11-2 and TRBJ1-2; D is unclear. V lost 1 base to trimming and J lost 4 bases, with 10 bases between them. This CDR3 is built from 14 residues. Germline CDR1 reads SGHAT; CDR2 reads FQNNGV. This chain's CDR3 is CASSLGSGTYGYTF. For the CDR3, the DNA is TGTGCCAGCAGCTTAGGGTCAGGTACCTATGGCTACACCTTC.

This sequence joins TRBV19 and TRBJ1-5; D is possibly TRBD1 (6 bases). Trimming pared 7 bases from V and 6 bases from J, leaving 19 bases between. The CDR3 sequence is 15 residues long. The germline CDR1 and CDR2 sequences are LNHDA and SQIVND (reference sequence). DNA of the CDR3: TGTGCCAGTACCCCGGGGGCGTGGTACGGTCAGCCCCAGCATTTT. Encoded protein: CASTPGAWYGQPQHF.

The chain joins TRBV6-6 to TRBJ2-5; maybe TRBD2 (6 bases). Germline loops: CDR1 MNHNY, CDR2 SVGAGI (reference sequence). This CDR3 has 14 residues. V shed 5 bases and J shed 5 bases, with 15 bases lying between them. In nucleotides, the CDR3 is TGTGCCAGCAGTACCGGGACGGCGGGGGAGACCCAGTACTTC. It is translated as CASSTGTAGETQYF.

The chain carries TRBV7-6 and TRBJ1-2; 8 bases are shared with TRBD1. Germline V gives CDR1 SGHVS, CDR2 FNYEAQ. The CDR3 length is 14 residues. The V and J ends lost 2 bases and 3 bases, in that order; junction bases with no gene match: 2. The CDR3 spells CASSLYRGDYGYTF. CDR3 nucleotide sequence: TGTGCCAGCAGCTTATACAGGGGGGACTATGGCTACACCTTC.